The 8 T cell receptor beta chains below all came from one sample that was sequenced in a study of early T cells in non-severe SARS-CoV-2 infection. TCRdb re-called the 5' RACE reads through MiXCR, storing one row per CDR3 protein. The data hold about 110,000 distinct CDR3 sequences, with approximately 10% observed a single time. The sample taken for sequencing was whole blood. These receptor sequences come from an adult who was a healthcare worker with PCR-confirmed SARS-CoV-2 infection or an uninfected control (not recorded which).

This clonotype was seen repeatedly, ten times or more. The genes are TRBV6-2 or TRBV6-3 and TRBJ2-3; 9 bases align to TRBD2. Germline assignment: CDR1 MNHEY and CDR2 SVGEGT. The length of the CDR3 is 14 residues. The trim removed 5 bases at V and 2 bases at J, leaving 2 bases unmatched. The CDR3 is CASSLAGPTDTQYF. The CDR3 nucleotides read TGTGCCAGCAGTCTAGCGGGACCCACAGATACGCAGTATTTT.

This clonotype was seen ten or more times. This rearrangement joins TRBV29-1 to TRBJ1-2; D may be TRBD1 (5 bases). This CDR3 contains 10 residues. V lost 5 bases and J 6 bases, leaving 7 bases between the germline ends. CDR1 and CDR2 (germline): SQVTM, ANQGSEA. The CDR3 nucleotides are TGCAGCGTTACGGGGGATGGCTACACCTTC. Encoded protein: CSVTGDGYTF.

V usage is TRBV20-1 and J usage is TRBJ1-2; the match to TRBD1 covers 9 bases. Trimming cost V 0 bases and J 7 bases; bases outside gene matches: 12. The CDR3 sequence is 16 residues long. Germline lookup yields CDR1 DFQATT and CDR2 SNEGSKA (reference sequence). CDR3 nucleotides: TGCAGTGCTAGAGATATATTGGGACAGGGTTATACTGGCTACACCTTC. Protein sequence: CSARDILGQGYTGYTF.

This clonotype was picked up many times. The rearrangement joins TRBV5-1 to TRBJ2-1; a weak D match, TRBD2 (6 bases). The V end was cut by 7 bases, the J end by 8 bases, with 19 bases between. The CDR3 has 14 residues. The germline CDR1 and CDR2 sequences are SGHRS and YFSETQ. The CDR3 nucleotides read TGCGCCAGCCCTAGATCGGAGCCGGGGGATGAGCAGTTCTTC. Translation: CASPRSEPGDEQFF.

Only a few counts were recorded for this clonotype. The chain recombines TRBV6-6 with TRBJ2-7; perhaps TRBD1 as D (5 bases). Trimming removed 5 bases from V and 6 bases from J, with 14 bases in between. This CDR3 is built from 13 residues. Germline-derived CDR1 and CDR2 are MNHNY and SVGAGI (reference sequence). The CDR3 region is CASSGKTDVEQYF. The DNA for the CDR3 is TGTGCCAGCAGTGGTAAGACAGATGTCGAGCAGTACTTC.

Many counts were recorded for this clonotype. The rearrangement links TRBV11-2 to TRBJ2-1, with D hard to call. V was pared by 0 bases and J by 7 bases, with 7 bases between. The CDR3 has 13 amino acids. CDR1 and CDR2 from the germline V gene are SGHAT and FQNNGV. Here the CDR3 reads CASSLEPGNEQFF. For the CDR3, the DNA is TGTGCCAGCAGCTTAGAGCCCGGGAATGAGCAGTTCTTC.

This clonotype has only a few counts. This rearrangement joins TRBV28 to TRBJ2-7, with D possibly being TRBD1 or TRBD2 (5 bases each). Trimming removed 1 base from V and 6 bases from J, with 16 bases in between. This CDR3 has 15 residues. CDR1 is MDHEN and CDR2 is SYDVKM in the germline V gene. CDR3 region: CASSLSGTPLGEQYF. The CDR3 DNA reads TGTGCCAGCAGTTTATCCGGGACCCCTTTAGGCGAGCAGTACTTC.

This clonotype was observed at least ten times. The genes are TRBV28 and TRBJ2-3; 9 bases match TRBD1. The CDR3 is 16 amino acids. CDR1 and CDR2 from the germline V gene are MDHEN and SYDVKM. V gave up 2 bases and J gave up 5 bases; unmatched junction bases: 8. The CDR3 DNA follows: TGTGCCAGCAGTTTAGGGACAGGGTCAGTACTAGATACGCAGTATTTT. It yields the protein CASSLGTGSVLDTQYF. The variable domain in full, completed from reference TRBV28 and TRBJ2-3, reads DVKVTQSSRYLVKRTGEKVFLECVQDMDHENMFWYRQDPGLGLRLIYFSYDVKMKEKGDIPEGYSVSREKKERFSLILESASTNQTSMYLCASSLGTGSVLDTQYFGPGTRLTVL.